Listed below are T cell receptor beta chains from one sample, sequenced in a study of vaccination effects on CD4 cells after COVID-19. No antigen has been assigned to these receptors. The method was immunoSEQ multiplex PCR; TCRdb's version includes in-frame clones alone and lacks a portion of them. There are 40,000 or so clones in the sample; 72% occur only once, and about 8.6% lies in the top ten. The sample here was CD4+ T cells from PBMCs cultured without peptide, taken after COVID-19 vaccination. These receptor sequences come from a human donor who received a COVID-19 vaccine. Both conserved end residues are part of each CDR3. D genes are given only for firm matches. Not every row has a clone size; where given, it reads once, few, many or a size class.

V,D,J,size,DNA,CDR3
TRBV10-2,NA,TRBJ1-2,NA,TGCGCCAGCAGTGAGACCAGGGGAGGTTATGGCTACACCTTC,CASSETRGGYGYTF
TRBV6-1,TRBD1,TRBJ2-3,NA,TGTGCCAGCAGTGAAGCGGGACAGGGGACAGATACGCAGTATTTT,CASSEAGQGTDTQYF
TRBV5-4,NA,TRBJ1-2,NA,TGTGCCAGCAGCTTGGATGGACCAGCGGGCAGGGTCGGCTATGGCTACACCTTC,CASSLDGPAGRVGYGYTF
TRBV18,TRBD2,TRBJ2-1,NA,TGTGCCAGCTCGCCCCGGACTAGCGGGCTAAATGAGCAGTTCTTC,CASSPRTSGLNEQFF
TRBV6-5,NA,TRBJ1-2,NA,TGTGCCAGCCGGCGGGGGTCGGGCAACTATGGCTACACCTTC,CASRRGSGNYGYTF
TRBV19,NA,TRBJ2-5,NA,TGTGCCAGTAGTATCAGACTCGGGAATAGGCAAGAGACCCAGTACTTC,CASSIRLGNRQETQYF
TRBV5-1,NA,TRBJ1-1,NA,TGCGCCAGCAGCTTAAGGGTGAACACTGAAGCTTTCTTT,CASSLRVNTEAFF
TRBV9,NA,TRBJ2-1,NA,TGTGCCAGCAGCGTAGTGTCGAAAAATGAGCAGTTCTTC,CASSVVSKNEQFF
TRBV20-1,NA,TRBJ2-2,few,TGCAGTGCTAGTCCTGGGGAGCTGTTTTTT,CSASPGELFF
TRBV6-5,NA,TRBJ1-2,NA,TGTGCCAGCAGTCTTGGGACTGACTATGGCTACACCTTC,CASSLGTDYGYTF
TRBV2,NA,TRBJ2-1,NA,TGTGCCAGCAGTTATAACAATGAGCAGTTCTTC,CASSYNNEQFF
TRBV5-8,NA,TRBJ1-5,NA,TGTGCCAGCAGCCTGGAACCACCCAATCAGCCCCAGCATTTT,CASSLEPPNQPQHF
TRBV5-8,TRBD2,TRBJ2-3,NA,TGTGCCAGCAGCTTGCTGGGAGGGAACACAGATACGCAGTATTTT,CASSLLGGNTDTQYF
TRBV29-1,TRBD1,TRBJ1-2,NA,TGCAGCGTTGGATCAGGGGGCGAAGAAGTTTGGAACTATGGCTACACCTTC,CSVGSGGEEVWNYGYTF
TRBV6-6,NA,TRBJ1-1,NA,TGTGCCAGCAGTTTCCGGGGGGGGACTGAAGCTTTCTTT,CASSFRGGTEAFF
TRBV19,NA,TRBJ1-3,NA,TGTGCCAGTAGTATGACGACATTTTCAGGAAACACCATATATTTT,CASSMTTFSGNTIYF
TRBV29-1,TRBD1,TRBJ2-2,few,TGCAGCGTCCAAGGACAGGGGAACACCGGGGAGCTGTTTTTT,CSVQGQGNTGELFF
TRBV10-2,TRBD1,TRBJ1-3,NA,TGCGCCAGCGGACAGGGTTCTGGAAACACCATATATTTT,CASGQGSGNTIYF
TRBV5-4,NA,TRBJ1-3,NA,TGTGCCAGCAGCTTGGCCGCAGGAAACACCATATATTTT,CASSLAAGNTIYF
TRBV5-1,NA,TRBJ2-5,NA,TGCGCCAGCACCGGGGGTGGGGTCCAAGAGACCCAGTACTTC,CASTGGGVQETQYF
TRBV9,NA,TRBJ2-7,NA,TGTGCCAGCAGCGTAGGGGCAGGGGCTACGTACGAGCAGTACTTC,CASSVGAGATYEQYF
TRBV13,NA,TRBJ1-1,once,TGTGCCAGCACCTACCGGGTGAACACTGAAGCTTTCTTT,CASTYRVNTEAFF
TRBV15,NA,TRBJ2-4,once,TGTGCCACCAGCAGAGATTACGGGTCTGGCCGATTAGCCAAAAACATTCAGTACTTC,CATSRDYGSGRLAKNIQYF